The 15 T cell receptor beta chains in this list originate from one sample, sequenced in a study of blood T cell repertoires in COVID-19. Sequencing used immunoSEQ multiplex PCR; TCRdb keeps in-frame clones, though not all of them. The top ten clones hold roughly 14% of a sample with roughly 150,000 clones, nearly 80% of them seen once. The source material was peripheral blood. Source of these receptors: a woman aged 80 or older with acute or convalescent COVID-19.

This rearrangement joins TRBV19 to TRBJ2-3; 7 bases agree with TRBD2. There are 15 residues in the CDR3. Looked up from germline, CDR1 is LNHDA and CDR2 is SQIVND (reference sequence). After removal of 4 bases from V and 5 bases from J, the junction contained 9 bases not matched to a gene. Here the CDR3 DNA reads TGTGCCAGTAGTAAGGCGTTGGGGGGGGTAGATACGCAGTATTTT. As protein: CASSKALGGVDTQYF.

Written as DNA, the CDR3 is TGTGCCAGCAGCACCTGGAGGGACAGGGGGCCTGAAAAACTGTTTTTT. This sequence encodes CASSTWRDRGPEKLFF. V usage is TRBV21-1 and J usage is TRBJ1-4; the DNA was not compared with TRBD1, the D call given in the table. TRBV21-1 is an annotated pseudogene. The CDR3 totals 16 residues.

V is TRBV19 and J is TRBJ1-6; D gene ambiguous. V dropped 3 bases and J dropped 7 bases, with 7 bases sitting between them. Germline V lookup: CDR1 LNHDA, CDR2 SQIVND (reference sequence). This CDR3 has 13 residues. CDR3 in DNA: TGTGCCAGTAGTATGGAGGTGAATTCACCCCTCCACTTT. Translated, it gives CASSMEVNSPLHF.

V gene TRBV7-2 combines with J gene TRBJ2-1; 16 nucleotides agree with TRBD2. Germline V gene data show CDR1 as SGHTA and CDR2 as FQGNSA. CDR3 length: 17 amino acids. The junction had 5 bases not matched to a gene; V was cut back by 1 base and J by 8 bases. CDR3 residues: CASSLVGTSGGAHEQFF. In DNA form, the CDR3 reads TGTGCCAGCAGCTTAGTAGGGACTAGCGGGGGGGCCCATGAGCAGTTCTTC.

The chain uses TRBV27 and TRBJ1-4; tentatively, D is TRBD1 (6 bases). There are 16 residues in the CDR3. Germline lookup yields CDR1 MNHEY and CDR2 SMNVEV (reference sequence). V lost 0 bases and J 1 base, leaving 9 bases between the germline ends. The CDR3 sequence is CASSLSLRGTNEKLFF. The DNA of the CDR3 is TGTGCCAGCAGTTTATCGCTCAGGGGAACTAATGAAAAACTGTTTTTT.

The J gene is TRBJ2-5, the V gene TRBV7-9, with a possible D match to TRBD2 (5 bases). The V end lost 1 base, the J end lost 7 bases, and 16 bases lay between the germline ends. Germline lookup yields CDR1 SEHNR and CDR2 FQNEAQ (reference sequence). The CDR3 is 15 amino acids. DNA for the CDR3: TGTGCCAGCAGCTTAGTCTCAGGAAATGGAGGGACCCAGTACTTC. Translated: CASSLVSGNGGTQYF. The full variable domain, its missing parts supplied by reference TRBV7-9 and TRBJ2-5, is DTGVSQNPRHKITKRGQNVTFRCDPISEHNRLYWYRQTLGQGPEFLTYFQNEAQLEKSRLLSDRFSAERPKGSFSTLEIQRTEQGDSAMYLCASSLVSGNGGTQYFGPGTRLLVL.

The genes are TRBV5-8 and TRBJ2-1; possibly TRBD1 for D (6 bases). V shed 4 bases and J shed 4 bases, with 15 bases lying between them. Germline-derived CDR1 and CDR2 are SGHTS and YDEGEE. The CDR3 extends over 15 amino acids. CDR3 region: CASSPGVVEYNEQFF. CDR3 in DNA: TGTGCCAGCAGCCCAGGGGTGGTGGAGTACAATGAGCAGTTCTTC.

This sequence joins TRBV4-1 and TRBJ2-2; 11 nucleotides line up with TRBD2. Germline V CDR1 and CDR2: MGHRA, YSYEKL. There are 14 residues in the CDR3. Losses at the gene ends were 10 bases for V and 7 bases for J; bases not matched to a gene: 8. The CDR3 coding sequence is TGCGCCACCACATTACTAGCGGGAGTCGGGGAGCTGTTTTTT. As protein: CATTLLAGVGELFF.

The rearrangement links TRBV6-1 to TRBJ2-3; D is undetermined. The CDR3 contains 16 residues. Germline CDR1 reads MNHNS; CDR2 reads SASEGT. V shed 4 bases and J shed 0 bases, with 14 bases lying between them. The CDR3 sequence: CASSGQVRTSTDTQYF. CDR3 in DNA: TGTGCCAGCAGTGGCCAGGTCAGAACTAGCACAGATACGCAGTATTTT.

The chain carries TRBV7-2 and TRBJ2-1; 7 bases agree with TRBD2. The CDR3 length is 16 residues. The J segment lost 0 bases and the V segment lost 5 bases, leaving 7 bases of the junction unmatched. Germline CDR1 and CDR2: SGHTA and FQGNSA. This CDR3 reads CASSLTGTNSYNEQFF. DNA of the CDR3: TGTGCCAGCAGCCTGACCGGGACTAACTCCTACAATGAGCAGTTCTTC.

The gene calls are TRBV6-5 and TRBJ1-1; a possible D gene is TRBD1 (6 bases). The CDR3 extends over 15 amino acids. V lost 5 bases to trimming and J lost 0 bases, with 13 bases between them. Germline lookup yields CDR1 MNHEY and CDR2 SVGAGI. CDR3 nucleotide sequence: TGTGCCAGCAGTCCCGGGGACACCATGAACACTGAAGCTTTCTTT. Translated: CASSPGDTMNTEAFF.

The chain recombines TRBV6-2 or TRBV6-3 with TRBJ2-2; possible D gene TRBD2, 7 bases. Germline V gene lookup returns CDR1 MNHEY and CDR2 SVGEGT. The CDR3 is 16 residues long. Trimming pared 2 bases from V and 1 base from J, leaving 11 bases between. The CDR3 DNA reads TGTGCCAGCAGTTACGGGGGGGCACAGAACACCGGGGAGCTGTTTTTT. Amino acids: CASSYGGAQNTGELFF.

V usage is TRBV7-2 and J usage is TRBJ2-5, with a possible D match to TRBD1 (6 bases). The germline V gene has CDR1 SGHTA and CDR2 FQGNSA. Trimming removed 1 base from V and 4 bases from J, with 10 bases in between. The CDR3 spans 14 residues. This chain's CDR3 is CASSLVQGRETQYF. CDR3 DNA: TGTGCCAGCAGCTTAGTGCAGGGGCGAGAGACCCAGTACTTC. The variable domain in full, with the rest retrieved from reference TRBV7-2 and TRBJ2-5, is GAGVSQSPSNKVTEKGKDVELRCDPISGHTALYWYRQSLGQGLEFLIYFQGNSAPDKSGLPSDRFSAERTGGSVSTLTIQRTQQEDSAVYLCASSLVQGRETQYFGPGTRLLVL.

The chain employs TRBV18 and TRBJ1-1; D gene unclear. The germline V and J ends were trimmed by 2 bases and 1 base, with 8 bases remaining between them. CDR1 KGHSH and CDR2 LQKENI come from the germline V gene. The CDR3 loop spans 14 amino acids. CDR3 DNA: TGTGCCAGCTCACCAATGGGCGAGAACACTGAAGCTTTCTTT. As protein: CASSPMGENTEAFF.

This rearrangement joins TRBV6-5 to TRBJ2-5; possible D gene TRBD2, 7 bases. This CDR3 contains 15 residues. Germline loops: CDR1 MNHEY, CDR2 SVGAGI. The V end lost 6 bases, the J end lost 6 bases, and 20 bases lay between the germline ends. CDR3 amino acids: CASSGRSGGAKTQYF. DNA of the CDR3: TGTGCCAGCAGCGGACGTAGTGGGGGGGCCAAGACCCAGTACTTC.